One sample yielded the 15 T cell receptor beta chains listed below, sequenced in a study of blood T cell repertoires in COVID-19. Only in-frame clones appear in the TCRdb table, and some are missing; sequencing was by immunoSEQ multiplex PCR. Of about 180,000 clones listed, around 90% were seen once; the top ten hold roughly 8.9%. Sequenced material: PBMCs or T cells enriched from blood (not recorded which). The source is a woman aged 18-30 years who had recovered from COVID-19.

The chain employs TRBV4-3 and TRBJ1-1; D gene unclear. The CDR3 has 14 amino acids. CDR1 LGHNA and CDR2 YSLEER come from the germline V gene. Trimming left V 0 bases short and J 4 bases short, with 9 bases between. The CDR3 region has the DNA TGCGCCAGCAGCCAAGATTCCGGAGGCACTGAAGCTTTCTTT. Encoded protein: CASSQDSGGTEAFF.

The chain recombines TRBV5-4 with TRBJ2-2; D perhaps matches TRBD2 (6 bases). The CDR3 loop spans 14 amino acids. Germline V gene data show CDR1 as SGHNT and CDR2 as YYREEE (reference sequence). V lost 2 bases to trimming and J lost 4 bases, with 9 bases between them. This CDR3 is CASSFSGPTGELFF. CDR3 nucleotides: TGTGCCAGCAGCTTTAGCGGCCCCACCGGGGAGCTGTTTTTT. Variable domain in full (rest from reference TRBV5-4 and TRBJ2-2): ETGVTQSPTHLIKTRGQQVTLRCSSQSGHNTVSWYQQALGQGPQFIFQYYREEENGRGNFPPRFSGLQFPNYSSELNVNALELDDSALYLCASSFSGPTGELFFGEGSRLTVL.

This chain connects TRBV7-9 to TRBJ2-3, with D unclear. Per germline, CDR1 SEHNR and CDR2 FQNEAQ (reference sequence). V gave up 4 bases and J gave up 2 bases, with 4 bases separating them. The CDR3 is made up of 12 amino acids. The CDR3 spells CASSSHTDTQYF. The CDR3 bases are TGTGCCAGCAGCTCCCACACAGATACGCAGTATTTT.

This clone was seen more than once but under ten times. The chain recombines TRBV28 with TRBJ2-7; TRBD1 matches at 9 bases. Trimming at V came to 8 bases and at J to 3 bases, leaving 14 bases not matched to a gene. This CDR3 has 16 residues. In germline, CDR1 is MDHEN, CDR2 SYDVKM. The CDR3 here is CASRGPPGQGNYEQYF. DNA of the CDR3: TGTGCCAGCCGAGGGCCCCCCGGACAGGGGAACTACGAGCAGTACTTC.

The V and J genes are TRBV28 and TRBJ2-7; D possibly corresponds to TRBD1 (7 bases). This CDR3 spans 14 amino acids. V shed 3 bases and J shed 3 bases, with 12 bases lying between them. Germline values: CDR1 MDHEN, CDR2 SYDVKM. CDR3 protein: CASSFQGGYYEQYF. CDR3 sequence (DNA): TGTGCCAGCAGTTTCCAGGGGGGTTACTACGAGCAGTACTTC.

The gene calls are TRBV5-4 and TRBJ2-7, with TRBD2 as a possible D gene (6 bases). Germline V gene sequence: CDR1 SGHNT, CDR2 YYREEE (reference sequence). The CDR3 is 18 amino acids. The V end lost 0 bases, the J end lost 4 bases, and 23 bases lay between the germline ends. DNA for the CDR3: TGTGCCAGCAGCTTGGTCCGGGGGATGGAGACTAAACGTTACGAGCAGTACTTC. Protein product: CASSLVRGMETKRYEQYF.

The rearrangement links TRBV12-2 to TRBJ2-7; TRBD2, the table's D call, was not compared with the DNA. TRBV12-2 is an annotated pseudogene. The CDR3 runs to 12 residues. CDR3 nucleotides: TGTGCAAGTCGCTTACAGGACTCCGAGCAGTACTTC. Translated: CASRLQDSEQYF.

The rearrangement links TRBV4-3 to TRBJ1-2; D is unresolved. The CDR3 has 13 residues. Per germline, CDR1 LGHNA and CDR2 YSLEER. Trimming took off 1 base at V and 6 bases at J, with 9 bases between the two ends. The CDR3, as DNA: TGCGCCAGCAGCCAAGGACCGGGTAATGGCTACACCTTC. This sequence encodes CASSQGPGNGYTF.

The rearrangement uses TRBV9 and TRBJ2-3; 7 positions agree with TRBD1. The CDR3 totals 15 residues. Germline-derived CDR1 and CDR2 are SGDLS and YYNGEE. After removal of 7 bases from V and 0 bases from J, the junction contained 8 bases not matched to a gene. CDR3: CASHYPGGSTDTQYF. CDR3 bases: TGTGCCAGCCACTATCCAGGGGGAAGCACAGATACGCAGTATTTT.

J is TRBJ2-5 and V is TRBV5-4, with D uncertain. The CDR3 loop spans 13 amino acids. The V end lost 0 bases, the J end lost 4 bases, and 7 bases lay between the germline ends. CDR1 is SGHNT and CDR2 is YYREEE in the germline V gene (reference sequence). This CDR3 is CASSLGVGETQYF. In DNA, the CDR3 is TGTGCCAGCAGCTTGGGAGTTGGAGAGACCCAGTACTTC.

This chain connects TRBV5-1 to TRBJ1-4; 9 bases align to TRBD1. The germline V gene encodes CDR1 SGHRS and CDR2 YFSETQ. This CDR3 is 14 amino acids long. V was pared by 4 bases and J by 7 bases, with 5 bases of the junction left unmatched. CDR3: CASSQQGAVEKLFF. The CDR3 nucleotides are TGCGCCAGCAGCCAACAGGGGGCTGTTGAAAAACTGTTTTTT.

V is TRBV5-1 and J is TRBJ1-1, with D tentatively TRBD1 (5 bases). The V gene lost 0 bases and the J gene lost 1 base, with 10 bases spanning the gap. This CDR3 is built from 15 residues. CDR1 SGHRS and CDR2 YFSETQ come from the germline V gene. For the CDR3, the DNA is TGCGCCAGCAGCTTGGATCCAGGACAGAACACTGAAGCTTTCTTT. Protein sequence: CASSLDPGQNTEAFF.

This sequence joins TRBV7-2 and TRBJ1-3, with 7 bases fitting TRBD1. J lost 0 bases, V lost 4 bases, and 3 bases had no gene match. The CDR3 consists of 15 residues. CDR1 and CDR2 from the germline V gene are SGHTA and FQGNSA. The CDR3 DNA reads TGTGCCAGCAGCTCTGGACAGGTCTCTGGAAACACCATATATTTT. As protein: CASSSGQVSGNTIYF.

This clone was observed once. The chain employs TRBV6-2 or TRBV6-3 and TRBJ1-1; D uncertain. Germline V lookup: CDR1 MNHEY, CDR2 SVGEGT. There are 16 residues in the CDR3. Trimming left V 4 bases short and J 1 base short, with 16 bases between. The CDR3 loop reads CASSFPPAAANTEAFF. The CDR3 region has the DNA TGTGCCAGCAGTTTCCCCCCGGCGGCAGCGAACACTGAAGCTTTCTTT.

The CDR3 DNA follows: TGTGCCAGCTCACCACAACAGGGCGGCGTCACTAATGAAAAACTGTTTTTT. Translating it yields CASSPQQGGVTNEKLFF. This chain links TRBV18 with TRBJ1-4, with D perhaps matching TRBD1 (6 bases). This CDR3 has 17 amino acids. V was trimmed by 1 base and J by 2 bases, leaving 14 bases between them. CDR1 is KGHSH and CDR2 is LQKENI in the germline V gene.